This passage covers 10 T cell receptor beta chains from one sample sequenced in a study of OX40 agonist ivuxolimab in advanced cancers. Repertoires were generated with immunoSEQ multiplex PCR, while TCRdb's copy carries only in-frame clones and drops some. The sample lists about 95,000 clones; about 85% were seen once. The sample in question was CD4+ or CD8+ T cells sorted from blood, obtained in a trial of the OX40 agonist ivuxolimab. The source is an adult with an advanced solid tumor such as melanoma, head and neck, liver or kidney cancer.

Of note for this clone: The germline gene is not matched at one end of the junction; a read error may be the cause. The rearrangement uses TRBV4-1 and TRBJ2-3; D possibly corresponds to TRBD1 (6 bases). Germline CDR1 is MGHRA and CDR2 is YSYEKL. CDR3 length: 17 residues. The CDR3 DNA is TGCGCCAGCAGCGAAGACACCGAAGGGGGTAGCACAGATACGCAGTATTTT. It is translated as CASSEDTEGGSTDTQYF.

This chain uses TRBV5-1 with TRBJ2-2; tentatively, D is TRBD2 (6 bases). The germline V and J ends were trimmed by 5 bases and 6 bases, with 14 bases remaining between them. The V gene's germline CDR1 is SGHRS and CDR2 YFSETQ. The CDR3 is made up of 14 amino acids. As DNA, the CDR3 is TGCGCCAGCAGTAAATGGCGGGACGCCGGGGAGCTGTTTTTT. This gives the protein CASSKWRDAGELFF.

This chain links TRBV11-1 with TRBJ2-7, with 9 bases fitting TRBD1. The CDR3 contains 13 residues. Unmatched junction bases numbered 10, after V lost 9 bases and J lost 7 bases. The germline V gene encodes CDR1 SGHAT and CDR2 FQDESV (reference sequence). The CDR3 nucleotides read TGTGCCAGTTCCCGGGACAGGGAACGGGAGCAGTACTTC. Its translation is CASSRDREREQYF.

This chain links TRBV4-1 with TRBJ1-3; the D gene is possibly TRBD1 (5 bases). The V gene's germline CDR1 is MGHRA and CDR2 YSYEKL. CDR3 length equals 16 residues. V lost 1 base and J lost 0, with 10 bases in between. CDR3 sequence reads: CASSQVIRGSGNTIYF. Written as DNA, the CDR3 is TGCGCCAGCAGCCAAGTTATAAGGGGCTCTGGAAACACCATATATTTT.

The J gene is TRBJ2-7, the V gene TRBV7-9; no definite D call. Germline V gives CDR1 SEHNR, CDR2 FQNEAQ (reference sequence). The CDR3 is made up of 14 amino acids. V lost 7 bases and J 0 bases, leaving 13 bases between the germline ends. For the CDR3, the DNA is TGTGCCAGCACCCTATCTAGGGCCTCCTACGAGCAGTACTTC. Amino acids: CASTLSRASYEQYF. Together with reference TRBV7-9 and TRBJ2-7, the CDR3 gives the full variable domain: DTGVSQNPRHKITKRGQNVTFRCDPISEHNRLYWYRQTLGQGPEFLTYFQNEAQLEKSRLLSDRFSAERPKGSFSTLEIQRTEQGDSAMYLCASTLSRASYEQYFGPGTRLTVT.

CDR3 coding DNA: TGTGCCAGCAGCGTCGTCGGCGAGCACAATGAGCAGTTCTTC. Its protein is CASSVVGEHNEQFF. The chain combines TRBV9 with TRBJ2-1; D is undetermined. V lost 2 bases, J lost 5 bases, and 11 bases lay in between. This CDR3 is 14 amino acids long. CDR1 SGDLS and CDR2 YYNGEE come from the germline V gene.

The rearrangement uses TRBV7-2 and TRBJ1-5; D is undetermined. In germline, CDR1 is SGHTA, CDR2 FQGNSA. V dropped 5 bases and J dropped 10 bases, with 15 bases sitting between them. CDR3 length: 13 amino acids. The CDR3 DNA is TGTGCCAGCAGCCTAGGACCGACGGTACCCCAGCATTTT. Its translation is CASSLGPTVPQHF.

As regards this clone: Mismatch with germline at one junction end may stem from a read error. The V and J genes are TRBV7-7 and TRBJ2-5, with 9 bases identical to TRBD2. Per the germline V gene, CDR1 is SSHAT and CDR2 is FNYEAQ (reference sequence). The CDR3 is made up of 17 amino acids. CDR3 sequence: CASSLGVSGSGGETQYF. The CDR3 bases are TGTGCTAGCAGCTTAGGCGTTAGCGGGAGCGGTGGGGAGACCCAGTACTTC. Full variable domain (remainder filled in from reference TRBV7-7 and TRBJ2-5): GAGVSQSPRYKVTKRGQDVTLRCDPISSHATLYWYQQALGQGPEFLTYFNYEAQPDKSGLPSDRFSAERPEGSISTLTIQRTEQRDSAMYRCASSLGVSGSGGETQYFGPGTRLLVL.

The CDR3, as DNA: TGTGCCACCAGCCATATAGGGGGGGGATCCGAGCAGTACTTC. Amino acid sequence: CATSHIGGGSEQYF. The chain links TRBV15 to TRBJ2-7, with TRBD2 as a possible D gene (7 bases). The CDR3 is made up of 14 amino acids. The V gene's germline CDR1 is LNHNV and CDR2 YYDKDF (reference sequence). The V gene lost 5 bases and the J gene lost 6 bases, with 17 bases spanning the gap.

V gene TRBV4-1 combines with J gene TRBJ1-2, with 7 bases aligning to TRBD1. The CDR3 totals 16 residues. V shed 2 bases, J shed 4 bases, and the junction held 10 bases outside the gene matches. Germline lookup yields CDR1 MGHRA and CDR2 YSYEKL. CDR3 region: CASSQPFTDRVYGYTF. DNA of the CDR3: TGCGCCAGCAGCCAACCTTTTACAGACAGGGTCTATGGCTACACCTTC.